The 15 T cell receptor beta chains reported below all come from one sample, sequenced in a study of patients and donors after allogeneic stem cell transplantation. TCRdb ran MiXCR on the RT-PCR reads and lists one entry per CDR3 protein. The profile shows over 130,000 distinct CDR3 sequences, over 30% of them singletons. Sequencing was carried out using blood, either unsorted or a sorted T cell fraction (not recorded which). Every receptor here comes from a human donor who was either an allogeneic HSCT recipient or a stem cell or donor lymphocyte infusion donor (not recorded which). It is not recorded whose cells these are; they may come from a transplant donor.

This clonotype was picked up a small number of times. This chain connects TRBV12-3 or TRBV12-4 to TRBJ2-3; D not certain. V was cut by 1 base and J by 1 base, with 6 bases left in between. CDR3 length: 14 residues. The CDR3 is CASSLDSGTDTQYF. CDR3 bases: TGTGCCAGCAGTTTAGACAGCGGCACAGATACGCAGTATTTT.

This clonotype occurred a few times. The chain has TRBV9 and TRBJ2-1; 7 bases line up with TRBD2. Germline V gene sequence: CDR1 SGDLS, CDR2 YYNGEE. This CDR3 comprises 16 residues. J gave up 2 bases and V 0 bases, and 5 bases lay outside the gene matches. As DNA, the CDR3 is TGTGCCAGCAGCGTAGTGGGGGGGAGGCCCTACAATGAGCAGTTCTTC. The encoded protein is CASSVVGGRPYNEQFF.

This clonotype was detected only once. J is TRBJ1-1 and V is TRBV11-2; the D gene is possibly TRBD1 (6 bases). Trimming took off 10 bases at V and 1 base at J, with 19 bases between the two ends. In germline, CDR1 is SGHAT, CDR2 FQNNGV. The CDR3 length is 15 residues. This CDR3 reads CANQGLVRRNTEAFF. In DNA, the CDR3 is TGTGCCAACCAGGGGTTAGTACGGAGGAACACTGAAGCTTTCTTT.

J is TRBJ2-3 and V is TRBV12-3 or TRBV12-4, with 8 bases matching TRBD2. The CDR3 spans 17 residues. V shed 2 bases and J 2 bases; nucleotides not matched to a gene: 9. CDR3 DNA sequence: TGTGCCAGCAGTTTACGACTTTTAGCGGGGCCCACAGATACGCAGTATTTT. It codes for CASSLRLLAGPTDTQYF.

The gene calls are TRBV6-6 and TRBJ1-4; D is perhaps TRBD1 (6 bases). Germline V gene lookup returns CDR1 MNHNY and CDR2 SVGAGI (reference sequence). The V end was cut by 4 bases, the J end by 0 bases, with 15 bases between. This CDR3 is 17 amino acids long. CDR3 protein: CASSSGQGFATNEKLFF. DNA for the CDR3: TGTGCCAGCAGTTCGGGACAAGGATTTGCAACTAATGAAAAACTGTTTTTT.

Only a few counts were recorded for this clonotype. This chain uses TRBV12-3 or TRBV12-4 with TRBJ1-6; D possibly corresponds to TRBD1 (5 bases). The CDR3 contains 16 residues. Trimming left V 1 base short and J 7 bases short, with 14 bases between. CDR3 loop: CASSLEGQRQNSPLHF. CDR3 nucleotides: TGTGCCAGCAGTTTAGAGGGGCAGAGGCAAAATTCACCCCTCCACTTT.

The chain links TRBV24-1 to TRBJ2-7; D is perhaps TRBD2 (6 bases). V lost 11 bases and J 1 base, leaving 20 bases between the germline ends. CDR3 length: 15 residues. CDR1 and CDR2 (germline): KGHDR, SFDVKD. The CDR3 region is CAIMNPGVPSYEQYV. CDR3 coding DNA: TGTGCCATCATGAACCCGGGGGTACCATCCTACGAGCAGTACGTC.

This chain joins TRBV2 and TRBJ1-4; 8 bases line up with TRBD1. The CDR3 totals 15 residues. V was pared by 4 bases and J by 1 base, with 2 bases of the junction left unmatched. Per the germline V gene, CDR1 is SNHLY and CDR2 is FYNNEI. The CDR3 loop reads CASSGDRGTNEKLFF. CDR3 DNA: TGTGCCAGCAGTGGAGACAGGGGAACTAATGAAAAACTGTTTTTT.

CDR3 sequence (DNA): TGCAGCGTTGCTGGGGACTTGAACACTGAAGCTTTCTTT. This sequence encodes CSVAGDLNTEAFF. The gene calls are TRBV29-1 and TRBJ1-1; D might be TRBD1 (5 bases). The germline V gene encodes CDR1 SQVTM and CDR2 ANQGSEA. V lost 4 bases, J lost 0 bases, and 9 bases lay in between. This CDR3 is 13 amino acids long.

The genes are TRBV20-1 and TRBJ2-3, with TRBD2 matching 8 bases. The CDR3 has 15 amino acids. Trimming at V came to 0 bases and at J to 4 bases, leaving 6 bases not matched to a gene. CDR1 DFQATT and CDR2 SNEGSKA come from the germline V gene (reference sequence). The CDR3 nucleotides read TGCAGTGCTAGAGATTTCGGGGGGGCGGCAGATACGCAGTATTTT. Its protein product is CSARDFGGAADTQYF.

The sample holds a few counts of this clonotype. This chain uses TRBV12-3 or TRBV12-4 with TRBJ1-2; D is possibly TRBD1 (5 bases). V was trimmed by 4 bases and J by 6 bases, leaving 12 bases between them. The CDR3 extends over 13 amino acids. DNA of the CDR3: TGTGCCAGCAGTTCGCCGTGGGGCGATGGCTACACCTTC. Translation: CASSSPWGDGYTF.

This chain joins TRBV6-1 and TRBJ2-3; D is unresolved. CDR3 length equals 13 residues. Germline V gene lookup returns CDR1 MNHNS and CDR2 SASEGT. With 8 bases removed from V and 4 bases from J, the gap between germline ends came to 13 bases. DNA of the CDR3: TGTGCCAGCGGCCAGAAAATTGCAGATACGCAGTATTTT. Amino acids: CASGQKIADTQYF.

This clonotype was seen more than once but under ten times. V gene TRBV11-2 combines with J gene TRBJ1-6; D is unclear. This CDR3 region has 15 residues. V gave up 0 bases and J gave up 0 bases, with 3 bases separating them. Germline loops: CDR1 SGHAT, CDR2 FQNNGV. The CDR3 loop is CASSLDRSYNSPLHF. CDR3 bases: TGTGCCAGCAGCTTAGACCGCTCCTATAATTCACCCCTCCACTTT.

The CDR3 DNA reads TGCGCCAGCAGCGCACTTCAGGGCTCCTACAATGAGCAGTTCTTC. It yields the protein CASSALQGSYNEQFF. The rearrangement links TRBV4-3 to TRBJ2-1, with a weak D call TRBD1 (5 bases). Between the trimmed V and J ends, which lost 5 bases and 0 bases, there was a span of 11 bases. This CDR3 region has 15 residues. Germline V gene sequence: CDR1 LGHNA, CDR2 YSLEER.

This clonotype was seen a handful of times. The chain has TRBV6-5 and TRBJ1-2; 9 bases align to TRBD1. V shed 6 bases, J shed 9 bases, and the junction held 5 bases outside the gene matches. The germline CDR1 and CDR2 sequences are MNHEY and SVGAGI. CDR3 length: 12 amino acids. The CDR3 sequence is CASSPGQGRYTF. CDR3 DNA sequence: TGTGCCAGCAGCCCTGGACAGGGGCGCTACACCTTC.